This T cell receptor (beta chain) derives from a study of blood T cells in healthy people across ages. In the study overall: Every two T cells gave about one barcoded beta molecule via template switching.

With a J-beta primer mix and a sample-barcoded 5' primer, a second PCR ran roughly 6 to 11 cycles. TCRdb independently ran MiXCR on the 5' RACE reads; one entry per CDR3 protein. In the table there are fewer than 900,000 distinct CDR3 sequences, 45% to 50% of which are singletons. A remark on this clonotype: The antigen remains undetermined.

Extractions gave at least 5 micrograms of total RNA per sample. This CDR3 has 17 amino acids. Germline CDR1 is KGHSH and CDR2 is LQKENI. The V and J ends lost 6 bases and 0 bases, in that order; junction bases with no gene match: 10. Study results and caveats: Age advanced and TCR beta diversity per million T cells fell, roughly linearly.

The TCR was taken from a woman in her sixties in good health. Specimen: blood. The chain combines TRBV18 with TRBJ1-1; 10 bases fit TRBD1. CDR3 sequence (DNA): TGTGCCAGCTCCCACGTCCCGGGACAGGGGATGAACACTGAAGCTTTCTTT. It encodes CASSHVPGQGMNTEAFF.